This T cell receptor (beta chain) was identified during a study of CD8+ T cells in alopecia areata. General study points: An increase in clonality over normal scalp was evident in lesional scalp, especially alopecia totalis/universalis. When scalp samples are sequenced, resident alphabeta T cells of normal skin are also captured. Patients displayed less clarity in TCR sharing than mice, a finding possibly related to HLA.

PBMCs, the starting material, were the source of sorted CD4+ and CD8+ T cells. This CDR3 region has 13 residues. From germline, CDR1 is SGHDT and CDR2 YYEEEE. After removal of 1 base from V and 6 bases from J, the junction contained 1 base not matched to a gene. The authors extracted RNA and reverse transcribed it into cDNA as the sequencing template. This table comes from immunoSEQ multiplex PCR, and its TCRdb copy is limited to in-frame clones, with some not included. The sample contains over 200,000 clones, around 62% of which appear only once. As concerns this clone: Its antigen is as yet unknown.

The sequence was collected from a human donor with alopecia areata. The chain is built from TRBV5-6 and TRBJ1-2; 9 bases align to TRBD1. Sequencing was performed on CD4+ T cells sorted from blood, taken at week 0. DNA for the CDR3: TGTGCCAGCAGCTTGAACAGGGGGCATGGCTACACCTTC. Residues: CASSLNRGHGYTF.